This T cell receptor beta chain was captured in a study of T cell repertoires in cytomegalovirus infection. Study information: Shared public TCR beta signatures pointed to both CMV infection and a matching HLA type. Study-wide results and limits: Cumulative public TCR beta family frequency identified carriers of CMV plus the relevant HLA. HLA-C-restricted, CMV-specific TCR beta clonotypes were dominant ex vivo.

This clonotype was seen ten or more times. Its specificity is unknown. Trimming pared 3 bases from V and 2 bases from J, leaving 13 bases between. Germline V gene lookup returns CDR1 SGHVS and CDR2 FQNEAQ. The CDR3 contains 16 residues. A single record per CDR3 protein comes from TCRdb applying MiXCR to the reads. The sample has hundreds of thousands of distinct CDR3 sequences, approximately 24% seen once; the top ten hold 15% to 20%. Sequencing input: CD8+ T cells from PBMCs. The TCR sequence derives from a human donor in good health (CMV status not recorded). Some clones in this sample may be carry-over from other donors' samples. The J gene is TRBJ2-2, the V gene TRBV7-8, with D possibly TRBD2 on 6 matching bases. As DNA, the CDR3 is TGTGCCAGCAGCTTTTCCAGGGAGGAAAACACCGGGGAGCTGTTTTTT. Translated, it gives CASSFSREENTGELFF.